The clone carrying this T cell receptor beta chain turned up a few times. Its antigen remains unknown. The data are from a study of T-cell memory formation after mild COVID-19. Whole-study results and caveats: Clones contracting day 15 to 85 were balanced CD4/CD8; later expanders leaned CD4+.

Trimming removed 6 bases at V and 4 bases at J, with 12 bases between. CDR3 size: 12 residues. Per germline, CDR1 DFQATT and CDR2 SNEGSKA (reference sequence). TCRdb re-called the 5' RACE reads with MiXCR, one entry per CDR3 protein. This repertoire shows about 270,000 distinct CDR3 sequences, roughly 15% found once; its top ten account for roughly 24%. The V and J genes are TRBV20-1 and TRBJ1-2, with D possibly matching TRBD1 (6 bases). This receptor was taken from a man aged 18-30 years who had mild COVID-19 (a few samples of this study predate the infection). Cell type and time point are not known. The material sequenced was PBMCs or a T cell subset sorted from them (not recorded which). The CDR3 coding sequence is TGCAGTGCCCCGGACAGCTTCTATGGCTACACCTTC. Protein sequence: CSAPDSFYGYTF.